Following are 30 T cell receptor beta chains from one sample sequenced in a study of long-term antiretroviral therapy in people with HIV. The libraries were made with immunoSEQ v3.0 at survey level. The method was immunoSEQ multiplex PCR; TCRdb's version includes in-frame clones alone and lacks a portion of them. The sample shows under 40,000 clones, roughly 81% of them seen only once. This material consisted of unsorted PBMCs, taken 2.7 to 2.9 years before starting antiretroviral therapy. The receptors were gathered from a woman under 40 with HIV.

The chain has TRBV25-1 and TRBJ2-7; no reliable D call. In germline, CDR1 is MGHDK, CDR2 SYGVNS. V lost 0 bases and J lost 3, with 3 bases in between. This CDR3 is built from 12 residues. CDR3 sequence: CASSEYGYEQYF. For the CDR3, the DNA is TGTGCCAGCAGTGAATATGGCTACGAGCAGTACTTC.

This sequence joins TRBV5-1 and TRBJ2-3; TRBD2 matches 9 bases. CDR3 size: 13 residues. V shed 8 bases and J 5 bases; nucleotides not matched to a gene: 6. CDR1 is SGHRS, CDR2 YFSETQ, per germline. CDR3 sequence reads: CASCSGGKDTQYF. The CDR3 nucleotides read TGCGCCAGTTGCAGCGGGGGGAAAGATACGCAGTATTTT.

In DNA, the CDR3 is TGTGCCAGCAGCTTAACGTCTACCAAAGAGACCCAGTACTTC. Amino acid sequence: CASSLTSTKETQYF. This rearrangement joins TRBV7-2 to TRBJ2-5, with D uncertain. The CDR3 length is 14 residues. Looked up from germline, CDR1 is SGHTA and CDR2 is FQGNSA. Trimming removed 2 bases at V and 3 bases at J, with 10 bases between.

The genes are TRBV5-1 and TRBJ2-3; TRBD2 agrees at 7 bases. CDR3 length equals 15 residues. Unmatched junction bases numbered 4, after V lost 2 bases and J lost 1 base. Germline V gene sequence: CDR1 SGHRS, CDR2 YFSETQ. CDR3 sequence (DNA): TGCGCCAGCAGCTTCCGGGGGGACCGCACAGATACGCAGTATTTT. Its translation: CASSFRGDRTDTQYF.

This clone was picked up one time. The CDR3 coding sequence is TGTGCCAGCAGTATCGGAGTTAACTATGGCTACACCTTC. It codes for CASSIGVNYGYTF. This chain connects TRBV28 to TRBJ1-2; D uncertain. Deletions cut 5 bases from V and 1 base from J, with 8 bases between. The CDR3 spans 13 residues. Germline lookup yields CDR1 MDHEN and CDR2 SYDVKM.

The chain is built from TRBV19 and TRBJ1-5; tentatively, D is TRBD1 (5 bases). The germline V gene encodes CDR1 LNHDA and CDR2 SQIVND (reference sequence). The CDR3 has 15 residues. V shed 3 bases and J shed 1 base, with 10 bases lying between them. This CDR3 reads CASSIAGISNQPQHF. In DNA form, the CDR3 reads TGTGCCAGTAGTATCGCAGGGATCAGCAATCAGCCCCAGCATTTT.

The chain recombines TRBV5-1 with TRBJ2-5; D is uncertain. The CDR3 covers 14 residues. Germline V gene sequence: CDR1 SGHRS, CDR2 YFSETQ. The V gene lost 1 base and the J gene lost 1 base, with 8 bases spanning the gap. The CDR3 sequence: CASSLSGSQETQYF. DNA of the CDR3: TGCGCCAGCAGCTTGTCCGGCAGCCAAGAGACCCAGTACTTC.

This sequence joins TRBV11-2 and TRBJ1-1; D uncertain. CDR1 SGHAT and CDR2 FQNNGV come from the germline V gene. V was pared by 1 base and J by 4 bases, with 7 bases between. The CDR3 sequence is 13 residues long. The CDR3 spells CASSLVGSTEAFF. The CDR3 region has the DNA TGTGCCAGCAGCTTAGTGGGCAGCACTGAAGCTTTCTTT.

Comment on this clone: The sample contains more than one DNA sequence encoding this CDR3. V gene TRBV5-1 combines with J gene TRBJ2-7; possible D gene TRBD1, 6 bases. Germline CDR1 SGHRS, CDR2 YFSETQ. The germline V and J ends were trimmed by 0 bases and 2 bases, with 12 bases remaining between them. The CDR3 runs to 15 residues. The CDR3 nucleotides read TGCGCCAGCAGCTTGGAAACAGGGATAGCCTACGAGCAGTACTTC. Translating gives CASSLETGIAYEQYF.

The rearrangement uses TRBV18 and TRBJ2-3; D not certain. The germline CDR1 and CDR2 sequences are KGHSH and LQKENI. V was trimmed by 3 bases and J by 0 bases, leaving 10 bases between them. The length of the CDR3 is 15 residues. Here the CDR3 reads CASSPTGHSTDTQYF. In DNA form, the CDR3 reads TGTGCCAGCTCACCGACGGGCCATAGCACAGATACGCAGTATTTT. Looking up the rest from reference TRBV18 and TRBJ2-3 gives the full variable domain: NAGVMQNPRHLVRRRGQEARLRCSPMKGHSHVYWYRQLPEEGLKFMVYLQKENIIDESGMPKERFSAEFPKEGPSILRIQQVVRGDSAAYFCASSPTGHSTDTQYFGPGTRLTVL.

This clone was detected once. The rearrangement joins TRBV5-6 to TRBJ1-1; 8 nucleotides match TRBD1. CDR3 length: 15 residues. Germline V gene data show CDR1 as SGHDT and CDR2 as YYEEEE. V shed 4 bases and J 2 bases; nucleotides not matched to a gene: 7. CDR3 bases: TGTGCCAGCAGCCTCAGGGGGCTGGGTAACACTGAAGCTTTCTTT. Translating gives CASSLRGLGNTEAFF.

The rearrangement joins TRBV15 to TRBJ1-2, with 8 bases matching TRBD1. The trim removed 1 base at V and 6 bases at J, leaving 4 bases unmatched. Looked up from germline, CDR1 is LNHNV and CDR2 is YYDKDF (reference sequence). CDR3 length equals 14 residues. The CDR3 protein is CATSRGAGGDGYTF. CDR3 bases: TGTGCCACCAGCAGAGGGGCAGGGGGCGATGGCTACACCTTC.

CDR3 loop: CASQGWDTEAFF. CDR3 nucleotide sequence: TGCGCCAGTCAGGGGTGGGACACTGAAGCTTTCTTT. The chain has TRBV5-1 and TRBJ1-1; D is possibly TRBD1 (6 bases). The germline V gene has CDR1 SGHRS and CDR2 YFSETQ. The CDR3 has 12 residues. With 8 bases removed from V and 3 bases from J, the gap between germline ends came to 11 bases.

The gene calls are TRBV6-6 and TRBJ2-3, with a weak D call TRBD2 (6 bases). Germline loops: CDR1 MNHNY, CDR2 SVGAGI (reference sequence). This CDR3 contains 16 residues. Trimming took 2 bases from V and 2 from J, leaving 14 bases between them. DNA for the CDR3: TGTGCCAGCAGTTACAGCGCGGGGCCTCCCACAGATACGCAGTATTTT. Amino acids: CASSYSAGPPTDTQYF.

The V gene is TRBV10-2, the J gene TRBJ2-5, with TRBD2 as a possible D gene (6 bases). The DNA matches TRBJ2-7 better at its end, which makes the J call doubtful. Germline assignment: CDR1 WSHSY and CDR2 SAAADI. There are 13 residues in the CDR3. CDR3 bases: TGCGCCAGCACCCACCTAGCGCACTACGAGCAGTACTTC. Translation gives CASTHLAHYEQYF.

This clone was found once. The V call is TRBV27, the J call TRBJ2-7; TRBD1 matches 8 bases. The CDR3 is 16 residues long. Germline V lookup: CDR1 MNHEY, CDR2 SMNVEV (reference sequence). After removal of 5 bases from V and 6 bases from J, the junction contained 15 bases not matched to a gene. CDR3 bases: TGTGCCAGCAGTGGCAGGTGGACAGGGTACATATCCGAGCAGTACTTC. This translates into CASSGRWTGYISEQYF.

This clone showed up just a few times. The chain couples TRBV19 to TRBJ2-1; D call uncertain. The ends were cut back, 1 base at V and 5 bases at J, with 15 bases in the middle. Germline V CDR1 and CDR2: LNHDA, SQIVND (reference sequence). CDR3 length equals 16 residues. The CDR3 protein is CASSIAFSAVHNEQFF. In DNA, the CDR3 is TGTGCCAGTAGTATAGCGTTTTCGGCTGTACACAATGAGCAGTTCTTC.

This clone was seen a single time. The rearrangement uses TRBV2 and TRBJ2-1; 11 bases map to TRBD2. CDR3 length equals 15 residues. The germline V gene has CDR1 SNHLY and CDR2 FYNNEI. Trimming took 5 bases from V and 6 from J; bases not matched to a gene: 6. The CDR3 spells CASSPTSGGANEQFF. CDR3 nucleotides: TGTGCCAGCAGTCCCACTAGCGGGGGTGCCAATGAGCAGTTCTTC.

The CDR3 bases are TGCGCCAGCAGTGATAGCGTAGAGACAGATACGCAGTATTTT. Translation: CASSDSVETDTQYF. The chain has TRBV10-1 and TRBJ2-3; tentative D call: TRBD2 (5 bases). Germline V gene lookup returns CDR1 WNHNN and CDR2 SYGVQD (reference sequence). V was pared by 3 bases and J by 3 bases, with 10 bases between. The CDR3 length is 14 residues.

V and J are TRBV9 and TRBJ1-2; TRBD1 is a possible D gene (6 bases). The germline gives CDR1 SGDLS, CDR2 YYNGEE. The CDR3 has 14 amino acids. The V end was cut by 3 bases, the J end by 8 bases, with 17 bases between. The CDR3 coding sequence is TGTGCCAGCAGCGAGACAGGATACACGCAGGGCTACACCTTC. Protein: CASSETGYTQGYTF. Combining the CDR3 with reference TRBV9 and TRBJ1-2 gives the whole variable domain DSGVTQTPKHLITATGQRVTLRCSPRSGDLSVYWYQQSLDQGLQFLIQYYNGEERAKGNILERFSAQQFPDLHSELNLSSLELGDSALYFCASSETGYTQGYTFGSGTRLTVV.

The CDR3 region is CASSYDTGKGVGTEAFF. The CDR3 DNA reads as TGTGCCAGCAGCTACGATACGGGGAAAGGGGTGGGCACTGAAGCTTTCTTT. The V and J genes are TRBV7-9 and TRBJ1-1; TRBD1 might be the D (5 bases). This CDR3 has 17 residues. V was pared by 4 bases and J by 4 bases, with 22 bases between. Germline CDR1 reads SEHNR; CDR2 reads FQNEAQ (reference sequence).

The V call is TRBV27, the J call TRBJ1-1, with 7 positions matching TRBD1. V gave up 0 bases and J gave up 9 bases; unmatched junction bases: 7. CDR1 and CDR2 from the germline V gene are MNHEY and SMNVEV (reference sequence). This CDR3 region has 14 residues. CDR3 nucleotide sequence: TGTGCCAGCAGTTTATCGAGGAGGGGGCTAAAAGCTTTCTTT. Translation gives CASSLSRRGLKAFF.

The chain employs TRBV9 and TRBJ1-1; D uncertain. The V end lost 0 bases, the J end lost 2 bases, and 11 bases lay between the germline ends. The germline gives CDR1 SGDLS, CDR2 YYNGEE. This CDR3 spans 15 amino acids. The CDR3 loop reads CASSVDTRANTEAFF. CDR3 coding DNA: TGTGCCAGCAGCGTAGATACCCGGGCAAACACTGAAGCTTTCTTT. The full variable domain, in which reference TRBV9 and TRBJ1-1 provide the parts outside the CDR3, is DSGVTQTPKHLITATGQRVTLRCSPRSGDLSVYWYQQSLDQGLQFLIQYYNGEERAKGNILERFSAQQFPDLHSELNLSSLELGDSALYFCASSVDTRANTEAFFGQGTRLTVV.

CDR3 in amino acids: CASRRGGPWPGELFF. CDR3 DNA: TGTGCCAGCAGACGGGGGGGGCCTTGGCCCGGGGAGCTGTTTTTT. This chain connects TRBV14 to TRBJ2-2, with 8 bases matching TRBD2. This CDR3 spans 15 amino acids. The trim removed 6 bases at V and 6 bases at J, leaving 9 bases unmatched. CDR1 is SGHDN and CDR2 is FVKESK in the germline V gene.

This sequence joins TRBV27 and TRBJ2-3; D not certain. The CDR3 runs 14 residues. Between the trimmed V and J ends, which lost 4 bases and 2 bases, there was a span of 10 bases. CDR1 is MNHEY, CDR2 SMNVEV, per germline (reference sequence). CDR3 region: CASSSPILTDTQYF. DNA of the CDR3: TGTGCCAGCAGTTCCCCGATCCTCACAGATACGCAGTATTTT.

The chain joins TRBV11-2 to TRBJ1-5; the match to TRBD1 covers 10 bases. Germline V CDR1 and CDR2: SGHAT, FQNNGV. The trim removed 5 bases at V and 4 bases at J, leaving 8 bases unmatched. This CDR3 contains 16 residues. The CDR3 DNA sequence: TGTGCCAGCAGCCGAGGGACAGGGGAAAGAAATCAGCCCCAGCATTTT. Translated: CASSRGTGERNQPQHF.

The rearrangement joins TRBV5-1 to TRBJ2-3; 9 bases map to TRBD2. J lost 1 base, V lost 0 bases, and 9 bases had no gene match. The CDR3 consists of 18 residues. Germline V gene sequence: CDR1 SGHRS, CDR2 YFSETQ. In DNA form, the CDR3 reads TGCGCCAGCAGCTTGGGTACATCTAGCGGGGCGGGCACAGATACGCAGTATTTT. Translated: CASSLGTSSGAGTDTQYF.

The rearrangement joins TRBV27 to TRBJ2-5; 8 nucleotides agree with TRBD2. The V gene end was trimmed by 6 bases and the J gene end by 3 bases; junction bases not matched to a gene: 6. The CDR3 totals 14 residues. Germline-derived CDR1 and CDR2 are MNHEY and SMNVEV (reference sequence). This CDR3 is CASSPSLAEETQYF. The CDR3 DNA reads as TGTGCCAGCAGCCCATCACTAGCGGAAGAGACCCAGTACTTC.

The V and J genes are TRBV14 and TRBJ1-1; a weak D match, TRBD1 (5 bases). V gave up 2 bases and J gave up 4 bases, with 8 bases separating them. This CDR3 contains 13 residues. Per the germline V gene, CDR1 is SGHDN and CDR2 is FVKESK. Here the CDR3 DNA reads TGTGCCAGCAGCCAATCCCAGGGCACTGAAGCTTTCTTT. It specifies CASSQSQGTEAFF.

Written as DNA, the CDR3 is TGCGCCAGCAGTGAGGGTATTGGCACTCCCCAGTACGTC. This codes for CASSEGIGTPQYV. The gene calls are TRBV10-2 and TRBJ2-7; D is unresolved. Germline V gene data show CDR1 as WSHSY and CDR2 as SAAADI. Trimming removed 2 bases from V and 10 bases from J, with 15 bases in between. The CDR3 is made up of 13 amino acids.